This T cell receptor beta chain originates from a study of blood T cell repertoires in COVID-19. Study as a whole: COVID-19 samples, acute and convalescent, were from the United States, Italy and Spain. T cells, B-cell-depleted T cells, or PBMCs supplied cDNA or gDNA.

This CDR3 spans 15 amino acids. Germline-derived CDR1 and CDR2 are MNHEY and SVGAGI. V shed 4 bases and J shed 7 bases, with 19 bases lying between them. As originally analysed: Amplifying reference gene primers gave estimates of nucleated cell counts. Libraries were prepared by immunoSEQ multiplex PCR; TCRdb keeps only in-frame clonotypes and omits some of them. The V and J calls and clone size were taken over from that table, and D and trimming were inferred from the DNA. The sample records roughly 260,000 clones, approximately 90% being singletons. This clonotype was obtained from a woman in her thirties or forties with acute or convalescent COVID-19. The V and J genes are TRBV6-5 and TRBJ1-1; D is perhaps TRBD1 (6 bases). The sample comprised peripheral blood. The CDR3 DNA is TGTGCCAGCAGTTCCCCACAGGGATTAATGATTGAAGCTTTCTTT. Translated: CASSSPQGLMIEAFF.